These 2 T cell receptor beta chains were sequenced from one sample in a study of blood T cell repertoires in COVID-19. This table comes from immunoSEQ multiplex PCR, and its TCRdb copy is limited to in-frame clones, with some not included. The repertoire holds 150,000 to 200,000 clones, with around 85% as singletons. The sequencing input was peripheral blood. Receptors were obtained from an older man with active or convalescent COVID-19.

J is TRBJ2-4 and V is TRBV5-4, with D unresolved. Germline V CDR1 and CDR2: SGHNT, YYREEE (reference sequence). Trimming took off 1 base at V and 0 bases at J, with 5 bases between the two ends. There are 14 residues in the CDR3. The CDR3 sequence: CASSLSGAKNIQYF. CDR3 sequence (DNA): TGTGCCAGCAGCTTGTCGGGAGCCAAAAACATTCAGTACTTC.

The V call is TRBV29-1, the J call TRBJ1-1; D may be TRBD1 (5 bases). Trimming removed 6 bases from V and 6 bases from J, with 26 bases in between. CDR1 SQVTM and CDR2 ANQGSEA come from the germline V gene. The CDR3 spans 16 residues. The CDR3 bases are TGCAGCGTGCGGGGTTTTGGCGAGGGGACGGGGGCTGAAGCTTTCTTT. Amino acids: CSVRGFGEGTGAEAFF. Based on the CDR3 plus reference TRBV29-1 and TRBJ1-1, the full variable domain is SAVISQKPSRDICQRGTSLTIQCQVDSQVTMMFWYRQQPGQSLTLIATANQGSEATYESGFVIDKFPISRPNLTFSTLTVSNMSPEDSSIYLCSVRGFGEGTGAEAFFGQGTRLTVV.